The rows below give T cell receptor beta chains drawn from one sample of a study of T cells in Graves' hyperthyroidism and ophthalmopathy. MiXCR was run by TCRdb on the multiplex PCR reads, yielding one entry per CDR3 protein. The table includes about 210,000 distinct CDR3 sequences, approximately 17% detected once. The sample taken for sequencing was blood. Source of these receptors: a man between 50 and 59 years old with Graves' hyperthyroidism. The CDR3 runs from the conserved cysteine through the conserved F or W. Fields, in order: clone size, V gene, D gene, J gene, CDR3 DNA, CDR3 protein. The D gene is left open where the match is weak. Some rows have no size entry. The others give once, few or many, or a class for an expanded clone.

>many|TRBV5-1|TRBD2|TRBJ2-5
TGCGCCAGCAGCCCCGGACTAGCGGGAAGCCAAGAGACCCAGTACTTC
CASSPGLAGSQETQYF
>NA|TRBV30|NA|TRBJ1-6
TGTGCCTGCCTGGGGGCGGTTAATAATTCACCCCTCCACTTT
CACLGAVNNSPLHF
>few|TRBV20-1|NA|TRBJ1-1
TGCAGTGCTAGAGACAGGGGAGAGACTGAAGCTTTCTTT
CSARDRGETEAFF
>many|TRBV5-1|NA|TRBJ2-1
TGCGCCAGCAGCTTTCAGGGAGATGATGAGCAGTTCTTC
CASSFQGDDEQFF
>NA|TRBV11-3|TRBD1|TRBJ2-5
TGTGCCAGCAGCTCCCGGACAGGGCGGGCCCAGTACTTC
CASSSRTGRAQYF
>many|TRBV27|NA|TRBJ2-7
TGTGCCAGCAGTGCAACACAGGGGACTGTTCTCCTTTCGCGCGAGCAGTACTTC
CASSATQGTVLLSREQYF
>few|TRBV6-1|TRBD1|TRBJ1-5
TGTGCCAGCAGTGAAACAGGGGGATGGCAGCCCCAGCATTTT
CASSETGGWQPQHF
>few|TRBV2|NA|TRBJ2-2
TGTGCCAGCAGTGCGGGGAATTATCGGACCGGGGAGCTGTTTTTT
CASSAGNYRTGELFF
>once|TRBV2|NA|TRBJ2-3
TGTGCCAGCAGTGAAACCAGGGGCAGGGATACGCAGTATTTT
CASSETRGRDTQYF
>many|TRBV7-2|TRBD2|TRBJ2-1
TGTGCCAGCAGCCGGACTAGCGGGAGAAATGAGCAGTTCTTC
CASSRTSGRNEQFF
>many|TRBV27|NA|TRBJ2-6
TGTGCCAGCGGTCGTTGGGCGCCCGGGGCCAACGTCCTGACTTTC
CASGRWAPGANVLTF
>many|TRBV18|NA|TRBJ1-1
TGTGCCAGCTCACCTCTCGATAACACTGAAGCTTTCTTT
CASSPLDNTEAFF
>many|TRBV12-3/TRBV12-4|NA|TRBJ2-3
TGTGCCAGCAGTTTAAGCGGCACAGATACGCAGTATTTT
CASSLSGTDTQYF
>many|TRBV6-1|TRBD2|TRBJ2-1
TGTGCCAGCAGTCGTATACCTATAGCGGGGCTCGACAATGAGCAGTTCTTC
CASSRIPIAGLDNEQFF
>NA|TRBV5-5|NA|TRBJ1-4
TGTGCCAGCAGCTATTATGGTTTGGGGAGCGGCGGGAGTGAAAAACTGTTTTTT
CASSYYGLGSGGSEKLFF
>many|TRBV11-2|NA|TRBJ2-3
TGTGCCAGCAGCTTTCGGCCAGATACGCAGTATTTT
CASSFRPDTQYF
>few|TRBV9|TRBD2|TRBJ2-7
TGTGCCAGCAGCGTAGGTCTCGAGGGGCTAGCGGGAGGGCCCCACGAGCAGTACTTC
CASSVGLEGLAGGPHEQYF
>NA|TRBV19|TRBD1|TRBJ2-3
TGTGCCAGTAAATACAGGGGCAGTACAGATACGCAGTATTTT
CASKYRGSTDTQYF
>few|TRBV20-1|TRBD1|TRBJ1-4
TGCAGTGCTAGCGGAGGGGGCTCTGAAAAACTGTTTTTT
CSASGGGSEKLFF
>many|TRBV6-1|NA|TRBJ1-1
TGTGCCATCTCGGACTTCCCGAGGGGGAACACTGAAGCTTTCTTT
CAISDFPRGNTEAFF
>NA|TRBV10-3|NA|TRBJ2-5
TGTGCCATCAATGATGGGGGACCCCGCCAAGAGACCCAGTACTTC
CAINDGGPRQETQYF
>many|TRBV12-3/TRBV12-4|NA|TRBJ2-7
TGTGCCAGCAGTTTAGGAGGGGTGCACGAGCAGTACTTC
CASSLGGVHEQYF
>NA|TRBV9|NA|TRBJ2-1
TGTGCCAGCAGCGTAGAGGCAGACCCTTACAATGAGCAGTTCTTC
CASSVEADPYNEQFF
>NA|TRBV12-3/TRBV12-4|NA|TRBJ2-5
TGTGCCAGCAGGCGGAGGGGTTCGCGGGCGGCAGAGGCCCAGTACTTC
CASRRRGSRAAEAQYF
>many|TRBV6-1|NA|TRBJ2-3
TGTGCCAGCAAGGCGGTGGTCGGCACAGATACGCAGTATTTT
CASKAVVGTDTQYF
>many|TRBV12-3/TRBV12-4|TRBD1|TRBJ2-1
TGTGCCAGCAGTTCCACAGACAGGGGGCATTACAATGAGCAGTTCTTC
CASSSTDRGHYNEQFF
>many|TRBV7-9|TRBD2|TRBJ2-3
TGTGCCAGCAGCGGGGGGGGAGGCATCACAGATACGCAGTATTTT
CASSGGGGITDTQYF
>once|TRBV20-1|TRBD1|TRBJ2-3
TGCAGTGCTAGTGACAGGGGATTCGCAGATACGCAGTATTTT
CSASDRGFADTQYF
>many|TRBV12-5|NA|TRBJ2-7
TGTGCTAGTGGTTTTTCGACTGCCGAGGGGTCCCACGAGCAGTACTTC
CASGFSTAEGSHEQYF
>NA|TRBV6-2/TRBV6-3|NA|TRBJ2-2
TGTGCCAGCAGCCACGGGACGGCGAACACCGGGGAGCTGTTTTTT
CASSHGTANTGELFF
>many|TRBV13|TRBD2|TRBJ2-7
TGTGCCAGCAGCTTTATGACTAGCGGGAGACGAAGAGGCTACGAGCAGTACTTC
CASSFMTSGRRRGYEQYF
>few|TRBV15|NA|TRBJ1-3
TGTGCCACCAGCAGAGACCGCTACTCTGGAAACACCATATATTTT
CATSRDRYSGNTIYF
>few|TRBV4-3|TRBD1|TRBJ2-2
TGCGCCAGCAGCCAAGAGTATTTTGGACAGGGCACCGGGGAGCTGTTTTTT
CASSQEYFGQGTGELFF
>NA|TRBV5-1|NA|TRBJ1-4
TGCGCCAGCAGCTCCTTTTTGGGACCCTTAGAAAAACTGTTTTTT
CASSSFLGPLEKLFF
>NA|TRBV5-6|TRBD1|TRBJ1-1
TGTGCCAGCAGCGGCCGGGGGACAGGGAACACTGAAGCTCTCTTT
CASSGRGTGNTEALF
>few|TRBV5-1|TRBD2|TRBJ2-7
TGCGCCAGCAGCTTAACTAGCGAATCCTACGAGCAGTACTTC
CASSLTSESYEQYF
>NA|TRBV18|NA|TRBJ2-7
TGTGCCAGCTCACCACGGCCAAACTACGAGCAGTACTTC
CASSPRPNYEQYF
>once|TRBV6-2/TRBV6-3|NA|TRBJ2-7
TGTGCCAGCAGTTATATCGGGAGATTAGTAGGCCACGAGCAGTACTTC
CASSYIGRLVGHEQYF